Below are 28 T cell receptor beta chains sequenced from a single sample in a study of blood T cell repertoires in COVID-19. Sequencing was performed with immunoSEQ multiplex PCR; in TCRdb, only in-frame clones are kept and a portion is missing. The sample lists about 110,000 clones; about nine tenths were seen once. Specimen: peripheral blood. Every receptor here comes from a human donor in a cohort sampled during active COVID-19.

The chain is built from TRBV5-1 and TRBJ1-2; the D gene is possibly TRBD1 (6 bases). The CDR3 loop spans 15 amino acids. Between the trimmed V and J ends, which lost 0 bases and 4 bases, there was a span of 13 bases. CDR1 is SGHRS and CDR2 is YFSETQ in the germline V gene. The chain's CDR3 is CASSLAEGGLYGYTF. Here the CDR3 DNA reads TGCGCCAGCAGCTTGGCCGAAGGGGGTCTCTATGGCTACACCTTC.

The chain carries TRBV7-3 and TRBJ2-2; D is undetermined. Trimming left V 2 bases short and J 2 bases short, with 3 bases between. CDR1 and CDR2 (germline): SGHTA, FQGTGA. This CDR3 region has 13 residues. The CDR3: CASSLSNTGELFF. DNA for the CDR3: TGTGCCAGCAGCTTATCTAACACCGGGGAGCTGTTTTTT.

The V and J genes are TRBV20-1 and TRBJ2-7; D uncertain. The V end lost 2 bases, the J end lost 4 bases, and 6 bases lay between the germline ends. The CDR3 has 11 residues. CDR1 is DFQATT, CDR2 SNEGSKA, per germline (reference sequence). The CDR3 loop is CSARTSYEQYF. Here the CDR3 DNA reads TGCAGTGCTAGAACCAGTTACGAGCAGTACTTC.

This clone was seen just once. The V call is TRBV18, the J call TRBJ2-5; 10 nucleotides line up with TRBD1. V shed 5 bases, J shed 5 bases, and the junction held 5 bases outside the gene matches. Per the germline V gene, CDR1 is KGHSH and CDR2 is LQKENI. The CDR3 spans 14 residues. The CDR3 spells CASSDAGQGETQYF. The DNA of the CDR3 is TGTGCCAGCTCAGACGCGGGACAGGGGGAGACCCAGTACTTC.

The rearrangement joins TRBV6-5 to TRBJ1-1; 8 bases are shared with TRBD1. The length of the CDR3 is 13 residues. Germline values: CDR1 MNHEY, CDR2 SVGAGI. Germline trimming cut 6 bases from V and 3 bases from J; bases unmatched to any gene: 3. The chain's CDR3 is CASSRGRDTEAFF. CDR3 sequence (DNA): TGTGCCAGCAGCAGGGGGCGGGACACTGAAGCTTTCTTT.

The chain links TRBV6-5 to TRBJ2-3; 8 bases agree with TRBD1. This CDR3 is built from 14 residues. The trim removed 4 bases at V and 6 bases at J, leaving 6 bases unmatched. Germline assignment: CDR1 MNHEY and CDR2 SVGAGI. This chain's CDR3 is CASSSPGGGDTQYF. CDR3 nucleotide sequence: TGTGCCAGCAGTTCCCCAGGGGGCGGCGATACGCAGTATTTT.

In this sample, this clone turned up a few times. V and J are TRBV4-2 and TRBJ2-3, with 8 bases fitting TRBD2. The CDR3 runs to 19 residues. Germline-derived CDR1 and CDR2 are LGHNA and YNFKEQ. V dropped 1 base and J dropped 2; count of bases not matched to a gene: 14. The CDR3 bases are TGTGCCAGCAGCCAAGCCCCTCGGGGAACTAGCGGTCACACAGATACGCAGTATTTT. This translates into CASSQAPRGTSGHTDTQYF.

The V call is TRBV4-1, the J call TRBJ1-2, with 8 bases that match TRBD1. After removal of 1 base from V and 5 bases from J, the junction contained 9 bases not matched to a gene. The germline V gene has CDR1 MGHRA and CDR2 YSYEKL. The CDR3 has 16 amino acids. CDR3 amino acids: CASSQAAGQAFYGYTF. CDR3 coding DNA: TGCGCCAGCAGCCAAGCGGCGGGACAGGCCTTTTATGGCTACACCTTC.

The rearrangement joins TRBV5-1 to TRBJ2-3, with TRBD2 matching over 9 bases. The CDR3 spans 16 residues. The germline V gene has CDR1 SGHRS and CDR2 YFSETQ. The J segment lost 1 base and the V segment lost 4 bases, leaving 7 bases of the junction unmatched. CDR3 protein: CASSPAIAGGTDTQYF. The CDR3 bases are TGCGCCAGCAGCCCAGCCATAGCGGGGGGCACAGATACGCAGTATTTT.

The chain carries TRBV18 and TRBJ1-5; a weak D match, TRBD1 (6 bases). With 3 bases removed from V and 0 bases from J, the gap between germline ends came to 18 bases. This CDR3 has 18 residues. The germline V gene encodes CDR1 KGHSH and CDR2 LQKENI. CDR3 nucleotides: TGTGCCAGCTCACCGCCGGCCCGAGGGGGACATAGCAATCAGCCCCAGCATTTT. Its protein product is CASSPPARGGHSNQPQHF.

The chain uses TRBV14 and TRBJ1-2, with 8 positions matching TRBD1. Germline V lookup: CDR1 SGHDN, CDR2 FVKESK. The length of the CDR3 is 14 residues. V shed 4 bases and J 8 bases; nucleotides not matched to a gene: 9. The CDR3 coding sequence is TGTGCCAGCAGCCCCCTGGACAGGGTGGGGGGCTACACCTTC. This codes for CASSPLDRVGGYTF.

V usage is TRBV21-1 and J usage is TRBJ2-7; no check of the table's D call, TRBD1, against the DNA was made. TRBV21-1 is given as a pseudogene. This CDR3 has 15 amino acids. CDR3 protein: CASANRALFSYEQYF. CDR3 bases: TGTGCCAGCGCGAACAGGGCCCTCTTCTCCTACGAGCAGTACTTC.

The sample holds one count of this clone. The rearrangement joins TRBV7-9 to TRBJ2-7; a weak D match, TRBD1 (5 bases). Trimming took 1 base from V and 0 from J, leaving 7 bases between them. CDR1 and CDR2 (germline): SEHNR, FQNEAQ (reference sequence). The CDR3 is made up of 14 amino acids. This CDR3 is CASSLGGPSYEQYF. CDR3 bases: TGTGCCAGCAGCTTAGGGGGCCCCTCCTACGAGCAGTACTTC.

This rearrangement joins TRBV18 to TRBJ1-4, with TRBD1 identical over 9 bases. With V trimmed by 0 bases and J by 8 bases, 4 bases remained unmatched. This CDR3 is 15 amino acids long. CDR1 is KGHSH and CDR2 is LQKENI in the germline V gene. The CDR3: CASSPPRTGEEKLFF. CDR3 in DNA: TGTGCCAGCTCACCACCGCGGACAGGGGAAGAAAAACTGTTTTTT.

The gene calls are TRBV5-1 and TRBJ1-6, with 8 positions matching TRBD1. Germline assignment: CDR1 SGHRS and CDR2 YFSETQ. V was pared by 10 bases and J by 6 bases, with 6 bases of the junction left unmatched. The CDR3 is 13 residues long. The DNA of the CDR3 is TGCGCCGGAAGGACAGGGCGTAATTCACCCCTCCACTTT. This sequence encodes CAGRTGRNSPLHF.

V and J are TRBV25-1 and TRBJ2-1; D remains unclear. With 1 base removed from V and 2 bases from J, the gap between germline ends came to 9 bases. Germline V gene lookup returns CDR1 MGHDK and CDR2 SYGVNS. The CDR3 has 15 residues. The CDR3, as DNA: TGTGCCAGCAGTGAATTATTAACGGCCTACAATGAGCAGTTCTTC. Encoded protein: CASSELLTAYNEQFF.

The genes are TRBV19 and TRBJ1-5; D not resolved. The CDR3 has 21 residues. V was cut by 3 bases and J by 3 bases, with 30 bases left in between. CDR1 and CDR2 from the germline V gene are LNHDA and SQIVND (reference sequence). The DNA of the CDR3 is TGTGCCAGTAGTATGAGGCTCCCCCTTAACGGGGAGGGATATTTCAATCAGCCCCAGCATTTT. Amino acid sequence: CASSMRLPLNGEGYFNQPQHF.

V usage is TRBV6-6 and J usage is TRBJ2-2; D possibly corresponds to TRBD1 (6 bases). The CDR3 totals 16 residues. V was clipped by 6 bases and J by 5 bases, with 19 bases between them. Germline assignment: CDR1 MNHNY and CDR2 SVGAGI (reference sequence). In DNA, the CDR3 is TGTGCCAGCAGCGAATCTCTCAGGGGAAAGACCGGGGAGCTGTTTTTT. Protein sequence: CASSESLRGKTGELFF.

V usage is TRBV6-4 and J usage is TRBJ2-4; possibly TRBD1 for D (6 bases). CDR1 MRHNA and CDR2 SNTAGT come from the germline V gene. The V end lost 3 bases, the J end lost 0 bases, and 12 bases lay between the germline ends. This CDR3 is 16 amino acids long. CDR3 sequence (DNA): TGTGCCAGCAGTGAGACCGGGACAATAGCCAAAAACATTCAGTACTTC. Translated: CASSETGTIAKNIQYF.

V is TRBV9 and J is TRBJ1-3; D is undetermined. This CDR3 spans 15 amino acids. Germline V gene sequence: CDR1 SGDLS, CDR2 YYNGEE. The germline V and J ends were trimmed by 0 bases and 0 bases, with 7 bases remaining between them. CDR3 DNA: TGTGCCAGCAGCGTAGGATCAGTCTCTGGAAACACCATATATTTT. As protein: CASSVGSVSGNTIYF.

This chain uses TRBV9 with TRBJ2-3; tentative D call: TRBD1 (8 bases). V shed 4 bases and J shed 6 bases, with 18 bases lying between them. CDR1 SGDLS and CDR2 YYNGEE come from the germline V gene. The CDR3 extends over 15 amino acids. CDR3 amino acids: CASSPQGAGGDTQYF. In DNA, the CDR3 is TGTGCCAGCAGCCCCCAGGGGGCCGGGGGGGATACGCAGTATTTT.

A single count supports this clone. The V gene is TRBV19, the J gene TRBJ1-2; 9 bases agree with TRBD1. Germline V gives CDR1 LNHDA, CDR2 SQIVND (reference sequence). The CDR3 loop spans 12 amino acids. V shed 6 bases and J 10 bases; nucleotides not matched to a gene: 6. The CDR3 nucleotides read TGTGCCAGTAGCCCGGACAGGGGATTCTACACCTTC. Protein: CASSPDRGFYTF.

The V call is TRBV6-4, the J call TRBJ2-2; tentative D call: TRBD1 (6 bases). Germline V gene data show CDR1 as MRHNA and CDR2 as SNTAGT. Trimming shortened V by 0 bases and J by 6 bases, and 11 bases separated the two germline ends. The CDR3 runs 15 residues. As DNA, the CDR3 is TGTGCCAGCAGTGACTCTTATGAGGGGGCCGGGGAGCTGTTTTTT. It encodes CASSDSYEGAGELFF.

DNA of the CDR3: TGTGCCAGCAGGTCACCAGGGTCGACTTCACCCCTCCACTTT. This sequence encodes CASRSPGSTSPLHF. V usage is TRBV6-5 and J usage is TRBJ1-6; D may be TRBD1 (5 bases). Germline loops: CDR1 MNHEY, CDR2 SVGAGI. V dropped 6 bases and J dropped 9 bases, with 15 bases sitting between them. The CDR3 is made up of 14 amino acids.

The chain links TRBV6-4 to TRBJ1-5; the match to TRBD1 covers 7 bases. CDR1 is MRHNA, CDR2 SNTAGT, per germline. CDR3 length: 14 amino acids. J was trimmed by 2 bases and V by 6 bases; bases with no gene match: 4. The chain's CDR3 is CASRRQGGNQPQHF. In nucleotides, the CDR3 is TGTGCCAGCAGAAGACAGGGTGGCAATCAGCCCCAGCATTTT.

The genes are TRBV7-9 and TRBJ2-7, with D tentatively TRBD2 (5 bases). Germline CDR1 is SEHNR and CDR2 is FQNEAQ (reference sequence). The V and J ends lost 6 bases and 1 base respectively, with 13 bases between them. The CDR3 contains 14 residues. The CDR3 region is CASSLGSGSYEQYF. For the CDR3, the DNA is TGTGCCAGCAGTTTGGGTTCGGGGTCCTACGAGCAGTACTTC.

In its sample, this clone was seen a few times. J is TRBJ1-3 and V is TRBV18; D is perhaps TRBD1 (5 bases). This CDR3 has 16 amino acids. Germline V gene data show CDR1 as KGHSH and CDR2 as LQKENI. Between the trimmed V and J ends, which lost 0 bases and 4 bases, there was a span of 13 bases. CDR3 residues: CASSPPGGWDGNTIYF. As DNA, the CDR3 is TGTGCCAGCTCACCACCGGGAGGATGGGACGGAAACACCATATATTTT. Drawing the rest from reference TRBV18 and TRBJ1-3, the complete variable domain is NAGVMQNPRHLVRRRGQEARLRCSPMKGHSHVYWYRQLPEEGLKFMVYLQKENIIDESGMPKERFSAEFPKEGPSILRIQQVVRGDSAAYFCASSPPGGWDGNTIYFGEGSWLTVV.

This chain connects TRBV19 to TRBJ1-1; 11 bases align to TRBD1. The CDR3 is 13 amino acids. The trim removed 7 bases at V and 4 bases at J, leaving 2 bases unmatched. The germline gives CDR1 LNHDA, CDR2 SQIVND (reference sequence). CDR3 coding DNA: TGTGCCAGTATAGGGACAGGGGGCACTGAAGCTTTCTTT. It specifies CASIGTGGTEAFF.